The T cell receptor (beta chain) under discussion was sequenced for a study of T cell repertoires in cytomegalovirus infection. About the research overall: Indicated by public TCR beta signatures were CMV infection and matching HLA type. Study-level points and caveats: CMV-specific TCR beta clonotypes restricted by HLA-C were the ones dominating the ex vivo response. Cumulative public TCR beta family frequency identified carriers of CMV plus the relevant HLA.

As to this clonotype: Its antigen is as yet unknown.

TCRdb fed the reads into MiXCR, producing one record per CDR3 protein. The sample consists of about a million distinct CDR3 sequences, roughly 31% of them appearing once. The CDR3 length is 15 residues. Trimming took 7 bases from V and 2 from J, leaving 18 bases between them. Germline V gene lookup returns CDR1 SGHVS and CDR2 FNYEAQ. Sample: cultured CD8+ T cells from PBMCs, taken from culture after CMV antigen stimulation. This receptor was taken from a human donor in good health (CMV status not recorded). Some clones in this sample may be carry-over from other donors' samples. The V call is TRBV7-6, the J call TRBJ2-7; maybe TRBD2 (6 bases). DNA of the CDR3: TGTGCCAGCACTCCAGGGATAGGAGGGGCCTACGAGCAGTACTTC. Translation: CASTPGIGGAYEQYF.